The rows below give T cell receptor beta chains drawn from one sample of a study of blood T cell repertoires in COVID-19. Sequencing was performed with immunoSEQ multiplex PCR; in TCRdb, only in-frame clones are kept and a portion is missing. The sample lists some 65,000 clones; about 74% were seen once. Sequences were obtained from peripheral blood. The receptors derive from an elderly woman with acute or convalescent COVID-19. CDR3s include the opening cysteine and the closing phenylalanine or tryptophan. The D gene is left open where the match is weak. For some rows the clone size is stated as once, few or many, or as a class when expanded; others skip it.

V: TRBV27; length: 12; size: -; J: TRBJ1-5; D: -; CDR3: CASSLYGQPQHF; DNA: TGTGCCAGCAGTTTGTACGGTCAGCCCCAGCATTTT
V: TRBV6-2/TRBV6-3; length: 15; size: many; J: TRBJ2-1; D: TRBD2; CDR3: CASSFSLAVYNEQFF; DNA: TGTGCCAGCAGTTTCTCACTAGCGGTCTACAATGAGCAGTTCTTC
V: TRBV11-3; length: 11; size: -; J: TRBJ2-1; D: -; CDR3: CASSSRNEQFF; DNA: TGTGCCAGCAGCTCCCGTAATGAGCAGTTCTTC
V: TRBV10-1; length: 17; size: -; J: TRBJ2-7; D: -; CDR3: CASSTPRQNAFTYEQYF; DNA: TGCGCCAGCAGTACACCAAGACAGAACGCCTTTACCTACGAGCAGTACTTC
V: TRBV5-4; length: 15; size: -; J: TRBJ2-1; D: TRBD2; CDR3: CASSPRTSGTNEQFF; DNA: TGTGCCAGCAGCCCGAGGACTAGCGGGACCAATGAGCAGTTCTTC
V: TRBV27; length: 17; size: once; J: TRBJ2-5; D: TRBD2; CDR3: CASSPRWTSGIGETQYF; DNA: TGTGCCAGCAGTCCCCGCTGGACTAGCGGGATCGGGGAGACCCAGTACTTC
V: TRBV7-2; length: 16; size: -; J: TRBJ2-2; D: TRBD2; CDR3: CASSLAGGSNTGELFF; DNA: TGTGCCAGCAGTTTAGCGGGAGGGTCGAACACCGGGGAGCTGTTTTTT
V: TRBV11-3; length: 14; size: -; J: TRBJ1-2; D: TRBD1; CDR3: CASSFSGTGYGYTF; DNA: TGTGCCAGCAGCTTTTCCGGGACAGGCTATGGCTACACCTTC
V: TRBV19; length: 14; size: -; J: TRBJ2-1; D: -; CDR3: CASSRLGHGNEQFF; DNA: TGTGCCAGTAGTAGATTGGGACACGGCAATGAGCAGTTCTTC
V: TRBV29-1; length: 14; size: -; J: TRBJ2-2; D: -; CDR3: CSVGQGRTTGELFF; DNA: TGCAGCGTTGGGCAGGGGCGAACAACCGGGGAGCTGTTTTTT
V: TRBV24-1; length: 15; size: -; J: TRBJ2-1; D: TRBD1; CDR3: CATSGVDRGDNEQFF; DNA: TGTGCCACCAGTGGTGTGGACAGGGGCGACAATGAGCAGTTCTTC
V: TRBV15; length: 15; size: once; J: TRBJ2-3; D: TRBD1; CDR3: CATSRDRGPADTQYF; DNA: TGTGCCACCAGCAGAGACAGGGGGCCCGCAGATACGCAGTATTTT
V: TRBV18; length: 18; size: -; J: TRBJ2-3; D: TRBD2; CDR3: CASSPLRTSGSSTDTQYF; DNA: TGTGCCAGCTCACCACTCAGGACTAGCGGGTCTAGCACAGATACGCAGTATTTT
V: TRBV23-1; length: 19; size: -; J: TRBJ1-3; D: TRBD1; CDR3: CASSPPGTGMIPSGNTIYF; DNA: TGCGCCAGCAGTCCACCCGGGACAGGGATGATACCCTCTGGAAACACCATATATTTT
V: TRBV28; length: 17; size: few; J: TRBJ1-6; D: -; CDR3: CASSSSALSSYNSPLHF; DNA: TGTGCCAGCAGTTCGTCCGCTTTGAGCTCCTATAATTCACCCCTCCACTTT
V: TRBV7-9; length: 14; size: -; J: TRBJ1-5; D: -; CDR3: CASSFQGGNQPQHF; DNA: TGTGCCAGCAGCTTTCAGGGCGGCAATCAGCCCCAGCATTTT
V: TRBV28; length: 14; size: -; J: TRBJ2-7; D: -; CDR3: CASRPYRDTYEQYF; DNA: TGTGCCAGCAGACCGTACAGGGACACCTACGAGCAGTACTTC
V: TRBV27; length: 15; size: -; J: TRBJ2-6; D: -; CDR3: CASRPRLSGANVLTF; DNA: TGTGCCAGCAGGCCCAGGTTGTCCGGGGCCAACGTCCTGACTTTC
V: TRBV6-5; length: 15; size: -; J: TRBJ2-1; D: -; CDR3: CASSTLAVSYNEQFF; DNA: TGTGCCAGCAGTACGTTAGCGGTCTCCTACAATGAGCAGTTCTTC
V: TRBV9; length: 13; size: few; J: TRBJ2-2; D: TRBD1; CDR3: CASRTGGAGELFF; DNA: TGTGCCAGCAGGACAGGGGGAGCGGGGGAGCTGTTTTTT
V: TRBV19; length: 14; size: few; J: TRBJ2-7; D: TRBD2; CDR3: CASSKSSGSYEQYF; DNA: TGTGCCAGCAGTAAGTCTAGCGGGAGCTACGAGCAGTACTTC
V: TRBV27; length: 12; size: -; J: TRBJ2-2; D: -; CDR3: CARPSSAGELFF; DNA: TGTGCCAGACCTAGCTCCGCCGGGGAGCTGTTTTTT
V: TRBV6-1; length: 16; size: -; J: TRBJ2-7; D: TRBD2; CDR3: CASSALAGGTTSEQYF; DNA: TGTGCCAGCAGTGCTCTAGCGGGAGGCACCACGAGCGAGCAGTACTTC
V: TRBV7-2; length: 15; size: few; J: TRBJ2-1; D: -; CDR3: CASSLEGRNYNEQFF; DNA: TGTGCCAGCAGCTTAGAGGGGAGGAACTACAATGAGCAGTTCTTC
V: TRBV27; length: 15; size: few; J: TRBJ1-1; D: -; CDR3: CASKRDRLVFTEAFF; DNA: TGTGCCAGCAAACGCGACAGGTTAGTTTTCACTGAAGCTTTCTTT
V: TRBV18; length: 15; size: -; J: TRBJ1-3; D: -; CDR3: CASSPNALSGNTIYF; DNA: TGTGCCAGCTCACCAAACGCACTCTCTGGAAACACCATATATTTT
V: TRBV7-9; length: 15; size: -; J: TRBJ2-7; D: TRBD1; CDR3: CASSPRDRGVYEQYF; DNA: TGTGCCAGCAGCCCTCGGGACAGGGGGGTCTACGAGCAGTACTTC